One and the same sample provided the 29 T cell receptor beta chains below, sequenced in a study of blood T cell repertoires in COVID-19. Generated by immunoSEQ multiplex PCR, the TCRdb table keeps only in-frame clones and is missing some. The sample contains about 39,000 clones, 85% to 90% of which appear only once. Sequencing was done on a sample of peripheral blood. The receptors derive from a man between 65 and 85 years old with acute or convalescent COVID-19.

The V and J genes are TRBV6-4 and TRBJ2-5; 7 positions agree with TRBD1. Germline V gene data show CDR1 as MRHNA and CDR2 as SNTAGT. V shed 7 bases, J shed 5 bases, and the junction held 13 bases outside the gene matches. The CDR3 consists of 15 residues. Written as DNA, the CDR3 is TGTGCCAGCACCAATGTGGCAGGGGGTAAGGAGACCCAGTACTTC. This sequence encodes CASTNVAGGKETQYF.

The chain combines TRBV5-1 with TRBJ1-3, with D uncertain. The CDR3 totals 17 residues. The V gene's germline CDR1 is SGHRS and CDR2 YFSETQ. Deletions cut 0 bases from V and 0 bases from J, with 13 bases between. CDR3 residues: CASSLAYGGSSGNTIYF. CDR3 nucleotide sequence: TGCGCCAGCAGCTTGGCTTATGGCGGCAGCTCTGGAAACACCATATATTTT.

The chain is built from TRBV19 and TRBJ2-1, with 8 nucleotides matching TRBD2. The CDR3 spans 15 residues. Germline values: CDR1 LNHDA, CDR2 SQIVND (reference sequence). V was clipped by 4 bases and J by 8 bases; unmatched bases: 10. In nucleotides, the CDR3 is TGTGCCAGTAGTAAGGGACTAGTGCCGCGGGATGAGCAGTTCTTC. The encoded protein is CASSKGLVPRDEQFF.

This rearrangement joins TRBV7-6 to TRBJ1-4, with 7 nucleotides matching TRBD1. V shed 4 bases, J shed 1 base, and the junction held 3 bases outside the gene matches. The CDR3 spans 15 residues. Per the germline V gene, CDR1 is SGHVS and CDR2 is FNYEAQ. The CDR3 spells CASSSQGVTNEKLFF. CDR3 in DNA: TGTGCCAGCAGCTCTCAGGGGGTAACTAATGAAAAACTGTTTTTT.

This rearrangement joins TRBV4-1 to TRBJ2-7; the match to TRBD2 covers 11 bases. The CDR3 sequence is 16 residues long. J was trimmed by 7 bases and V by 4 bases; bases with no gene match: 12. Germline V lookup: CDR1 MGHRA, CDR2 YSYEKL. The CDR3 spells CASSPLAGGPSREQYF. The CDR3 DNA sequence: TGCGCCAGCAGCCCCTTAGCGGGAGGGCCAAGTAGGGAGCAGTACTTC.

The CDR3 DNA reads as TGCGCCAGCAGCCACCCAAATGGAAACACCATATATTTT. Protein sequence: CASSHPNGNTIYF. V usage is TRBV4-1 and J usage is TRBJ1-3, with D unresolved. The germline CDR1 and CDR2 sequences are MGHRA and YSYEKL. This CDR3 is 13 amino acids long. Trimming shortened V by 3 bases and J by 3 bases, and 6 bases separated the two germline ends.

This clone has just one count. The chain joins TRBV30 to TRBJ2-3, with TRBD1 matching 11 bases. Trimming at V came to 3 bases and at J to 4 bases, leaving 6 bases not matched to a gene. CDR3 length: 15 amino acids. Germline lookup yields CDR1 GTSNPN and CDR2 SVGIG (reference sequence). The CDR3 nucleotides are TGTGCCTGGAGAATGGGACAGGGGGGCGCAGATACGCAGTATTTT. It encodes CAWRMGQGGADTQYF.

The genes are TRBV4-2 and TRBJ2-1, with 8 bases identical to TRBD2. This CDR3 is built from 17 residues. Unmatched junction bases numbered 11, after V lost 1 base and J lost 6 bases. The germline V gene has CDR1 LGHNA and CDR2 YNFKEQ. CDR3 sequence reads: CASSQAQLADSFNEQFF. DNA for the CDR3: TGTGCCAGCAGCCAAGCCCAACTAGCGGATTCTTTCAATGAGCAGTTCTTC.

Points on this clone: The sample has other DNA sequences that encode this CDR3 too. The chain recombines TRBV5-1 with TRBJ2-7; a possible D gene is TRBD2 (5 bases). Germline CDR1 reads SGHRS; CDR2 reads YFSETQ. The CDR3 has 13 residues. Trimming took off 4 bases at V and 0 bases at J, with 8 bases between the two ends. The DNA of the CDR3 is TGCGCCAGCAGCCCGGGATCCTCCTACGAGCAGTACTTC. Protein: CASSPGSSYEQYF.

The rearrangement joins TRBV18 to TRBJ2-1, with 7 positions matching TRBD1. V was clipped by 2 bases and J by 7 bases; unmatched bases: 14. This CDR3 contains 17 residues. CDR1 is KGHSH, CDR2 LQKENI, per germline. CDR3 protein: CASSPYRDSLEGNEQFF. For the CDR3, the DNA is TGTGCCAGCTCACCATACCGGGACAGCCTCGAGGGAAATGAGCAGTTCTTC.

The CDR3, as DNA: TGTGCCAGCAGGAGACAGGGTACGGACGAGCAGTACTTC. As protein: CASRRQGTDEQYF. V gene TRBV5-6 combines with J gene TRBJ2-7, with TRBD1 matching over 7 bases. The CDR3 sequence is 13 residues long. Trimming took 5 bases from V and 5 from J; bases not matched to a gene: 7. The V gene's germline CDR1 is SGHDT and CDR2 YYEEEE.

This clone was counted a few times. The chain joins TRBV5-1 to TRBJ2-7; D call uncertain. The CDR3 extends over 11 amino acids. Trimming pared 1 base from V and 7 bases from J, leaving 6 bases between. Germline V gene sequence: CDR1 SGHRS, CDR2 YFSETQ. The CDR3, as DNA: TGCGCCAGCAGCTTGCCGGGTGAGCAGTACTTC. The encoded protein is CASSLPGEQYF.

Comment on this clone: Other DNA sequences in the same sample also yield this CDR3. The chain joins TRBV5-1 to TRBJ2-2; TRBD1 matches 8 bases. CDR1 is SGHRS and CDR2 is YFSETQ in the germline V gene. This CDR3 contains 16 residues. V lost 5 bases to trimming and J lost 4 bases; unmatched junction nucleotides: 10. CDR3 nucleotides: TGCGCCAGCAGTACCAAGGGGACAGGAATCACCGGGGAGCTGTTTTTT. Translation: CASSTKGTGITGELFF.

This chain links TRBV27 with TRBJ1-4, with D possibly matching TRBD1 (6 bases). Germline V lookup: CDR1 MNHEY, CDR2 SMNVEV (reference sequence). The V and J ends lost 8 bases and 3 bases respectively, with 16 bases between them. This CDR3 region has 15 residues. The CDR3 coding sequence is TGTGCCAGCGGAAAGGGGGGGTTGCCTAATGAAAAACTGTTTTTT. It is translated as CASGKGGLPNEKLFF.

The chain links TRBV19 to TRBJ1-4, with TRBD1 matching over 7 bases. After removal of 5 bases from V and 0 bases from J, the junction contained 6 bases not matched to a gene. Germline lookup yields CDR1 LNHDA and CDR2 SQIVND (reference sequence). The CDR3 extends over 16 amino acids. CDR3 in amino acids: CASSQRTGSTNEKLFF. In nucleotides, the CDR3 is TGTGCCAGTAGTCAACGGACAGGATCAACTAATGAAAAACTGTTTTTT.

The chain uses TRBV5-1 and TRBJ1-2; 7 bases agree with TRBD1. This CDR3 has 15 amino acids. V dropped 4 bases and J dropped 3; count of bases not matched to a gene: 9. Germline values: CDR1 SGHRS, CDR2 YFSETQ. CDR3 sequence: CASSVTGMVDYGYTF. The CDR3 coding sequence is TGCGCCAGCAGCGTGACAGGGATGGTTGACTATGGCTACACCTTC.

The chain couples TRBV7-2 to TRBJ2-7; 7 nucleotides match TRBD1. This CDR3 has 15 amino acids. J gave up 5 bases and V 5 bases, and 12 bases lay outside the gene matches. CDR1 SGHTA and CDR2 FQGNSA come from the germline V gene. CDR3 loop: CASSKSTGTVHEQYF. In DNA, the CDR3 is TGTGCCAGCAGCAAATCAACCGGGACAGTTCACGAGCAGTACTTC.

CDR3 residues: CASSLDSGGYTF. The CDR3 coding sequence is TGTGCCAGCAGCTTGGACAGCGGCGGCTACACCTTC. The chain combines TRBV5-5 with TRBJ1-2; D is unresolved. Trimming cost V 0 bases and J 8 bases, with 8 bases left between them. The length of the CDR3 is 12 residues. Germline lookup yields CDR1 SGHKS and CDR2 YYEKEE (reference sequence).

V is TRBV11-2 and J is TRBJ2-1; TRBD2 matches 9 bases. This CDR3 contains 16 residues. Germline V gene data show CDR1 as SGHAT and CDR2 as FQNNGV. J gave up 7 bases and V 5 bases, and 12 bases lay outside the gene matches. The CDR3 region is CASSHGAASGVNEQFF. The CDR3 nucleotides read TGTGCCAGCAGCCACGGAGCGGCTAGCGGGGTAAATGAGCAGTTCTTC.

This sequence joins TRBV15 and TRBJ2-7; D call uncertain. Per the germline V gene, CDR1 is LNHNV and CDR2 is YYDKDF (reference sequence). This CDR3 region has 14 residues. V lost 1 base and J lost 7, with 14 bases in between. The CDR3 sequence is CATSRGADGWEQYF. The CDR3 DNA reads as TGTGCCACCAGCAGAGGCGCAGACGGGTGGGAGCAGTACTTC.

V and J are TRBV19 and TRBJ1-3; 8 bases agree with TRBD1. This CDR3 spans 17 amino acids. The junction had 9 bases not matched to a gene; V was cut back by 5 bases and J by 0 bases. Per germline, CDR1 LNHDA and CDR2 SQIVND (reference sequence). CDR3 in amino acids: CASSWARGPISGNTIYF. CDR3 sequence (DNA): TGTGCCAGTAGTTGGGCCAGGGGGCCAATCTCTGGAAACACCATATATTTT.

This clone is a singleton in its sample. J is TRBJ1-2 and V is TRBV6-2 or TRBV6-3, with D possibly being TRBD1 (6 bases). The V gene lost 4 bases and the J gene lost 5 bases, with 17 bases spanning the gap. The CDR3 length is 15 residues. Per the germline V gene, CDR1 is MNHEY and CDR2 is SVGEGT. DNA of the CDR3: TGTGCCAGCAGTTTTCCCAGGGGTGGAGGATATGGCTACACCTTC. It yields the protein CASSFPRGGGYGYTF.

J is TRBJ2-7 and V is TRBV12-5; possibly TRBD1 for D (5 bases). The CDR3 is made up of 14 amino acids. Trimming left V 1 base short and J 1 base short, with 8 bases between. Germline V CDR1 and CDR2: LGHNT, FRNRAP. CDR3 in amino acids: CASGLDRRSYEQYF. CDR3 in DNA: TGTGCTAGTGGTTTGGACAGGCGATCCTACGAGCAGTACTTC.

The chain links TRBV4-1 to TRBJ1-6; TRBD1 matches at 7 bases. The V gene's germline CDR1 is MGHRA and CDR2 YSYEKL. The CDR3 has 19 residues. Here the CDR3 reads CPTRQGGGLGVGLVSPLHF. CDR3 coding DNA: TGCCCCACCCGCCAGGGGGGGGGCCTCGGGGTTGGCTTGGTATCACCCCTCCACTTT.

This rearrangement joins TRBV24-1 to TRBJ1-1; 7 nucleotides line up with TRBD1. With 3 bases clipped from V and 8 bases from J, the junction kept 2 bases outside the gene matches. Germline loops: CDR1 KGHDR, CDR2 SFDVKD. The CDR3 is made up of 12 amino acids. The DNA for the CDR3 is TGTGCCACCAGTGATGGGGACAGAGAAGCTTTCTTT. Residues: CATSDGDREAFF.

The chain has TRBV7-8 and TRBJ2-7, with 8 bases aligning to TRBD1. Germline loops: CDR1 SGHVS, CDR2 FQNEAQ. The CDR3 spans 14 residues. Germline trimming cut 5 bases from V and 5 bases from J; bases unmatched to any gene: 8. The DNA of the CDR3 is TGTGCCAGCAGCCCCCGGACAGGGTCCCACGAGCAGTACTTC. Translating it yields CASSPRTGSHEQYF.

V usage is TRBV5-4 and J usage is TRBJ2-1; TRBD2 might be the D (5 bases). CDR3 length: 13 residues. With 2 bases removed from V and 4 bases from J, the gap between germline ends came to 7 bases. Germline V lookup: CDR1 SGHNT, CDR2 YYREEE (reference sequence). Here the CDR3 reads CASSFRGYNEQFF. CDR3 nucleotides: TGTGCCAGCAGCTTCCGGGGATACAATGAGCAGTTCTTC.

This chain links TRBV30 with TRBJ2-3, with D perhaps TRBD2 (6 bases). Trimming shortened V by 0 bases and J by 3 bases, and 22 bases separated the two germline ends. Germline lookup yields CDR1 GTSNPN and CDR2 SVGIG (reference sequence). The CDR3 is 18 amino acids. The CDR3 DNA is TGTGCCTGGAGTGTACGGGGGTTGATCTCCTGGCGAACAGATACGCAGTATTTT. It yields the protein CAWSVRGLISWRTDTQYF.

The chain combines TRBV6-5 with TRBJ1-1; D ambiguous. The CDR3 is 11 residues long. V was shortened by 5 bases and J by 7 bases, with 8 bases between the two germline ends. Looked up from germline, CDR1 is MNHEY and CDR2 is SVGAGI. The CDR3 reads CASSPGSEAFF. The CDR3 nucleotides are TGTGCCAGCAGTCCGGGGAGTGAAGCTTTCTTT.